Detailed here is one T cell receptor (beta chain). The data stem from a study of blood T cell repertoires in COVID-19. Looking at the study overall: PBMCs, B-cell-depleted T cells, or T cells were the source of the cDNA or gDNA that made up the material.

This CDR3 is built from 16 residues. Germline V gives CDR1 MDHEN, CDR2 SYDVKM. The V gene lost 5 bases and the J gene lost 4 bases, with 18 bases spanning the gap. Produced via immunoSEQ multiplex PCR; TCRdb's table is partial and in-frame only. The sample yields approximately 96,000 clones, over 75% seen once. The specimen was peripheral blood. The TCR comes from a woman of 80 years or more with acute or convalescent COVID-19. The rearrangement uses TRBV28 and TRBJ1-3, with D possibly TRBD1 on 6 matching bases. CDR3 in amino acids: CASSITDRSPGNTIYF. CDR3 bases: TGTGCCAGCAGTATAACAGACAGGTCCCCCGGAAACACCATATATTTT. Combining the CDR3 with reference TRBV28 and TRBJ1-3 gives the whole variable domain DVKVTQSSRYLVKRTGEKVFLECVQDMDHENMFWYRQDPGLGLRLIYFSYDVKMKEKGDIPEGYSVSREKKERFSLILESASTNQTSMYLCASSITDRSPGNTIYFGEGSWLTVV.